The rows below give T cell receptor beta chains drawn from one sample of a study of early T cells in non-severe SARS-CoV-2 infection. TCRdb reanalysed the 5' RACE reads using MiXCR and keeps one entry per CDR3 protein. This table holds about 55,000 distinct CDR3 sequences, 15% found once. The specimen comprised whole blood, sampled at baseline. Receptors originate from an adult who was a healthcare worker with PCR-confirmed SARS-CoV-2 infection or an uninfected control (not recorded which). CDR3s include the opening cysteine and the closing phenylalanine or tryptophan. Each record gives: CDR3 DNA, CDR3 protein, clone size, D gene, J gene, V gene. The D gene is left open where the match is weak. Rows give clone size only sometimes, using once, few, many, or a class for an expanded clone.

DNA: TGTGCCAGCAGCAGGGGACAGGGGGCAGTCCCTGAAGCTTTCTTT
CDR3: CASSRGQGAVPEAFF
size: many
D: TRBD1
J: TRBJ1-1
V: TRBV5-5

DNA: TGCAGTGCTAGAGTAGGGATTGGTTTCTACGAGCAGTACTTC
CDR3: CSARVGIGFYEQYF
size: -
D: -
J: TRBJ2-7
V: TRBV20-1

DNA: TGTGCCAGCAGTTCCCTAGCGGGGGTAGGAGATACGCAGTATTTT
CDR3: CASSSLAGVGDTQYF
size: few
D: TRBD2
J: TRBJ2-3
V: TRBV28

DNA: TGCGCCAGCAGCCGAATGGCGGTTGGGAATCGAGATCTTAACAATGAGCAGTTCTTC
CDR3: CASSRMAVGNRDLNNEQFF
size: few
D: -
J: TRBJ2-1
V: TRBV4-1

DNA: TGTGCCAGCAGCTTGGGGGGTCACACAGATACGCAGTATTTT
CDR3: CASSLGGHTDTQYF
size: -
D: -
J: TRBJ2-3
V: TRBV5-6

DNA: TGTGCCAGCACCGAGACAGGGGGCCCTGCCTACGAGCAGTACTTC
CDR3: CASTETGGPAYEQYF
size: -
D: TRBD1
J: TRBJ2-7
V: TRBV18

DNA: TGTGCCAGCAGCTTAGGTGGAGGCTACTGGGAGCTGTTTTTT
CDR3: CASSLGGGYWELFF
size: -
D: -
J: TRBJ2-2
V: TRBV7-9

DNA: TGCGCCAGCAGCCACCAGGCAATCGGGGACGAGCAGTACTTC
CDR3: CASSHQAIGDEQYF
size: medium-sized
D: -
J: TRBJ2-7
V: TRBV4-1

DNA: TGTGCCAGCAGCTTAAGTACGGGCACTGAAGCTTTCTTT
CDR3: CASSLSTGTEAFF
size: few
D: -
J: TRBJ1-1
V: TRBV11-2

DNA: TGTGCCAGCAGCCCGGAGAAAGGATCCTACGAGCAGTACTTC
CDR3: CASSPEKGSYEQYF
size: -
D: -
J: TRBJ2-7
V: TRBV5-4

DNA: TGTGCCAGCAGTGGGCGGGCACAGCCTGGTTCACCCCTCCACTTT
CDR3: CASSGRAQPGSPLHF
size: many
D: -
J: TRBJ1-6
V: TRBV28

DNA: TGTGCCAGCAGTTTATGGAGATTTACTGAAGCTTTCTTT
CDR3: CASSLWRFTEAFF
size: -
D: -
J: TRBJ1-1
V: TRBV28

DNA: TGTGCCAGCAGTTTGCAGGGGGGCCACACTGAAGCTTTCTTT
CDR3: CASSLQGGHTEAFF
size: few
D: TRBD1
J: TRBJ1-1
V: TRBV12-3/TRBV12-4

DNA: TGCGCCAGCGGGTCAATGGGGAGCCAAGAGACCCAGTACTTC
CDR3: CASGSMGSQETQYF
size: -
D: -
J: TRBJ2-5
V: TRBV5-1

DNA: TGTGCCAGCAGCGTAGATGGGGTCGGCGGTTCACCCCTCCACTTT
CDR3: CASSVDGVGGSPLHF
size: few
D: -
J: TRBJ1-6
V: TRBV9

DNA: TGTGCCATCAGTGACAAGAGCACTGAAGCTTTCTTT
CDR3: CAISDKSTEAFF
size: few
D: -
J: TRBJ1-1
V: TRBV10-3

DNA: TGTGCCAGCTCAAGGGGACAGACGAGTCAGCCCCAGCATTTT
CDR3: CASSRGQTSQPQHF
size: few
D: TRBD1
J: TRBJ1-5
V: TRBV18

DNA: TGCGCCAGTCACGAGGGGGCACGAGAGACCCAGTACTTC
CDR3: CASHEGARETQYF
size: few
D: TRBD1
J: TRBJ2-5
V: TRBV5-1

DNA: TGCAGTGCAAAGCCGGGACACGGCTACGAGCAGTACTTC
CDR3: CSAKPGHGYEQYF
size: many
D: -
J: TRBJ2-7
V: TRBV20-1

DNA: TGTGCCAGCAGCTTGTTGACCGGAGCTGAAGAGACCCAGTACTTC
CDR3: CASSLLTGAEETQYF
size: -
D: -
J: TRBJ2-5
V: TRBV5-4

DNA: TGTGCCAGCAGCCTGGGGCGGGATAGCTCCTACAATGAGCAGTTCTTC
CDR3: CASSLGRDSSYNEQFF
size: few
D: -
J: TRBJ2-1
V: TRBV5-4

DNA: TGTGCTAGCTCACCGGAAGCGGCAACGCAGTATTTT
CDR3: CASSPEAATQYF
size: -
D: -
J: TRBJ2-3
V: TRBV18

DNA: TGCAGTGCGGAGGGACAGGGCGGTGAAAAACTGTTTTTT
CDR3: CSAEGQGGEKLFF
size: few
D: TRBD1
J: TRBJ1-4
V: TRBV20-1

DNA: TGCGCCAGCAGCCAAGCCGGTTTCGCCAACTCAGGCTATGGCTACACCTTC
CDR3: CASSQAGFANSGYGYTF
size: few
D: -
J: TRBJ1-2
V: TRBV4-1

DNA: TGTGCCAGCAGTTTCCTCGGACAGGTAGTGAACACTGAAGCTTTCTTT
CDR3: CASSFLGQVVNTEAFF
size: many
D: TRBD1
J: TRBJ1-1
V: TRBV27

DNA: TGTGCCAGCAGCTTAGATCGGCATGAGCAGTTCTTC
CDR3: CASSLDRHEQFF
size: -
D: -
J: TRBJ2-1
V: TRBV11-2

DNA: TGCGCCAGCAGCCTGATGGACTCAAGTACTGAAGCTTTCTTT
CDR3: CASSLMDSSTEAFF
size: many
D: -
J: TRBJ1-1
V: TRBV5-1

DNA: TGTGCCAGCAGTTTATTACAGGGGACCCAGTACTTC
CDR3: CASSLLQGTQYF
size: many
D: -
J: TRBJ2-5
V: TRBV28

DNA: TGTGCCAGCAGTTCTCGGGCCCAGGAGTACGAGCAGTACTTC
CDR3: CASSSRAQEYEQYF
size: -
D: -
J: TRBJ2-7
V: TRBV12-3/TRBV12-4

DNA: TGCAGTGTTTCAACGGGACTAGCAAAGCAGTTCTTC
CDR3: CSVSTGLAKQFF
size: few
D: TRBD2
J: TRBJ2-1
V: TRBV20-1

DNA: TGTGCCAGCAGCTTCTCAACAGGCCTCACCTGGAACACTGAAGCTTTCTTT
CDR3: CASSFSTGLTWNTEAFF
size: many
D: -
J: TRBJ1-1
V: TRBV11-2

DNA: TGTGCCAGCAGCAGTCCCGGGACTAGCGGGAGTGATGAGCAGTTCTTC
CDR3: CASSSPGTSGSDEQFF
size: -
D: TRBD2
J: TRBJ2-1
V: TRBV11-2

DNA: TGCGCCAGCAGCCAAGGTCTGACATCTAACATCTACAATGAGCAGTTCTTC
CDR3: CASSQGLTSNIYNEQFF
size: few
D: -
J: TRBJ2-1
V: TRBV4-1

DNA: TGTGCCAGCAGCCCCCGCCGGGCGGGAGGTGCCTACGAGCAGTACTTC
CDR3: CASSPRRAGGAYEQYF
size: -
D: TRBD2
J: TRBJ2-7
V: TRBV9

DNA: TGTGCCATCAGTGACGACAGGGAAAGGGAGCAGTTCTTC
CDR3: CAISDDREREQFF
size: few
D: TRBD1
J: TRBJ2-1
V: TRBV10-3

DNA: TGTGCCAGCAGTTTTGGCCGCGGGGACTACAATGAGCAGTTCTTC
CDR3: CASSFGRGDYNEQFF
size: -
D: -
J: TRBJ2-1
V: TRBV12-3/TRBV12-4

DNA: TGTGCCAGCAGCTCCTACGGGAATCCGAACACTGAAGCTTTCTTT
CDR3: CASSSYGNPNTEAFF
size: few
D: -
J: TRBJ1-1
V: TRBV7-9

DNA: TGTGCCAGCAGCTTAGGACTAGGGTCGAACACCGGGGAGCTGTTTTTT
CDR3: CASSLGLGSNTGELFF
size: many
D: -
J: TRBJ2-2
V: TRBV7-2

DNA: TGTACCAGCAGCCAAGCGGTAGGACTACAAGAGACCCAGTACTTC
CDR3: CTSSQAVGLQETQYF
size: -
D: -
J: TRBJ2-5
V: TRBV4-2

DNA: TGTGCCAGCAGCCCAAGCTCAGCCTATGGCTACACCTTC
CDR3: CASSPSSAYGYTF
size: -
D: -
J: TRBJ1-2
V: TRBV11-2

DNA: TGTGCCACCGGACTCGGAAACATTCAGTACTTC
CDR3: CATGLGNIQYF
size: -
D: -
J: TRBJ2-4
V: TRBV24-1

DNA: TGCGCCAGCAGTGAGGACAGGGGGCAGTACGAGCAGTTCTTC
CDR3: CASSEDRGQYEQFF
size: -
D: TRBD1
J: TRBJ2-1
V: TRBV10-1

DNA: TGTGCCAGCAGCTTATTTTCCGGAAGGAGCACCGGGGAGCTGTTTTTT
CDR3: CASSLFSGRSTGELFF
size: many
D: -
J: TRBJ2-2
V: TRBV7-3

DNA: TGCGCCAGCAGCCCGGGTACCCTCGAGCAGTACTTC
CDR3: CASSPGTLEQYF
size: -
D: -
J: TRBJ2-7
V: TRBV5-1

DNA: TGCGCCAGCAGCCCTAGCCTCAGAAACGAGCAGTACTTC
CDR3: CASSPSLRNEQYF
size: -
D: -
J: TRBJ2-7
V: TRBV5-1